The table lists the clone carrying this TCR beta chain with a few counts. What it binds is not known. Alongside a J-beta primer mix, a sample-barcoded 5' primer served in a second PCR lasting roughly 7 to 11 cycles. TCRdb processed the 5' RACE reads anew with MiXCR; each CDR3 protein has one entry. The sample holds about 930,000 distinct CDR3 sequences, about 29% seen once. This record belongs to a study of blood T cells in healthy people across ages. Findings and caveats of the study: Donors of long life had a larger count of naive CD4+ cells and greater diversity than aged donors.

V trimming: 6 bases; J trimming: 5 bases; junction bases outside the gene matches: 15. This CDR3 has 16 residues. The sample also formed part of further work on T cells of mothers and their children. That investigation notes: Three healthy Caucasian mothers and their six children donated.

The chain combines TRBV12-3 or TRBV12-4 with TRBJ1-2; 7 bases are a match to TRBD1. The TCR comes from a woman in her forties in good health. Source material: blood. CDR3 in DNA: TGTGCCAGCAGCCTGGGACAGCGGACACAACCTTATGGCTACACCTTC. Translated, it gives CASSLGQRTQPYGYTF.